The rows below give T cell receptor beta chains drawn from one sample of a study of lymphopenia after photon versus proton radiotherapy. This table comes from immunoSEQ multiplex PCR, and its TCRdb copy is limited to in-frame clones, with some not included. This table has more than 80,000 clones, around 83% appearing once. The source was peripheral blood, collected from a patient treated with proton-based radiotherapy. The receptors shown here come from a man in his fifties or sixties with pancreatic cancer. The CDR3 runs from the conserved cysteine through the conserved F or W. D genes are given only for firm matches. Where a row states a size, it is once, few, many or the class of an expanded clone; other rows omit it.

TRBJ2-7,TRBV28,12,.,.,CASSIVTYEQYF,TGTGCCAGCAGTATCGTAACCTACGAGCAGTACTTC
TRBJ2-7,TRBV7-2,15,TRBD1,.,CASSFTGQGVSEQYF,TGTGCCAGCAGCTTTACAGGACAGGGAGTATCCGAGCAGTACTTC
TRBJ1-5,TRBV28,15,TRBD1,.,CASSPRTGTVWPQHF,TGTGCCAGCAGTCCTCGGACAGGAACAGTATGGCCCCAGCATTTT
TRBJ2-7,TRBV7-9,12,.,once,CASGGRASEQYF,TGTGCCAGCGGGGGCAGGGCCTCCGAGCAGTACTTC
TRBJ1-1,TRBV5-6,13,.,.,CASSHPGGGKAFF,TGTGCCAGCAGCCACCCCGGGGGCGGGAAAGCTTTCTTT
TRBJ1-3,TRBV27,13,.,.,CASAQHLGNTIYF,TGTGCCAGCGCGCAACACCTTGGAAACACCATATATTTT
TRBJ1-5,TRBV6-6,13,.,.,CASSPGEGQPQHF,TGTGCCAGCAGTCCCGGAGAGGGTCAGCCCCAGCATTTT
TRBJ2-7,TRBV11-3,14,TRBD1,.,CASSLGDRGYEQYF,TGTGCCAGCAGCTTAGGGGACAGGGGTTACGAGCAGTACTTC
TRBJ2-5,TRBV9,14,.,.,CASSTQPGSGTQYF,TGTGCCAGCAGCACCCAACCCGGATCGGGGACCCAGTACTTC
TRBJ1-1,TRBV5-4,13,.,few,CASSFSRGPEAFF,TGTGCCAGCAGCTTTTCGAGGGGCCCTGAAGCTTTCTTT
TRBJ2-3,TRBV11-2,13,.,.,CASSLESTDTQYF,TGTGCCAGCAGCCTGGAAAGCACAGATACGCAGTATTTT
TRBJ2-7,TRBV4-3,15,.,.,CASSRMIGGYYEQYF,TGCGCCAGCAGCCGAATGATCGGCGGATACTACGAGCAGTACTTC
TRBJ2-1,TRBV9,17,.,.,CASSVGVPRQGGNEQFF,TGTGCCAGCAGCGTAGGGGTTCCGCGTCAGGGAGGCAATGAGCAGTTCTTC
TRBJ1-4,TRBV6-5,16,.,.,CASSYSTGQLNEKLFF,TGTGCCAGCAGTTACTCGACCGGACAGCTTAATGAAAAACTGTTTTTT
TRBJ2-1,TRBV7-9,15,.,.,CASSLRQAIYNEQFF,TGTGCCAGCAGCTTAAGACAGGCGATCTACAATGAGCAGTTCTTC
TRBJ2-3,TRBV27,16,TRBD1,.,CASSTRTGGTSDTQYF,TGTGCCAGCAGTACCCGGACAGGGGGTACCTCAGATACGCAGTATTTT
TRBJ1-5,TRBV18,16,.,.,CASSPPGRGSNQPQHF,TGTGCCAGCTCACCCCCGGGAAGGGGTAGCAATCAGCCCCAGCATTTT
TRBJ2-3,TRBV28,14,.,.,CASSGPPPQYTQYF,TGTGCCAGTTCAGGGCCCCCTCCACAATATACGCAGTATTTT
TRBJ2-3,TRBV5-1,9,.,few,CASNGTQYF,TGCGCCAGCAATGGTACGCAGTATTTT
TRBJ2-1,TRBV7-2,11,.,.,CASSLWAEQFF,TGTGCCAGCAGCTTATGGGCAGAGCAGTTCTTC
TRBJ1-1,TRBV6-1,13,.,.,CASSGGRYIEAFF,TGTGCCAGCAGTGGTGGACGATATATTGAAGCTTTCTTT
TRBJ1-4,TRBV4-1,17,TRBD1,few,CASSQIPRDRGNEKLFF,TGCGCCAGCAGCCAAATCCCCCGGGACAGGGGTAATGAAAAACTGTTTTTT
TRBJ2-5,TRBV5-1,13,.,.,CASSSQDGRWKYF,TGCGCCAGCAGCTCCCAAGACGGCAGATGGAAGTACTTC
TRBJ2-3,TRBV19,13,.,few,CASSMWSTDTQYF,TGTGCCAGTAGTATGTGGAGCACAGATACGCAGTATTTT
TRBJ1-2,TRBV28,12,.,.,CASSIGARGFIF,TGTGCCAGCAGTATAGGGGCCAGGGGATTTATCTTC
TRBJ2-3,TRBV27,17,TRBD2,.,CASSLQAGTRVTDTQYF,TGTGCCAGCAGTTTGCAGGCCGGGACTAGGGTGACAGATACGCAGTATTTT
TRBJ2-5,TRBV2,15,TRBD2,.,CASNLAGGRGETQYF,TGTGCCAGCAATCTAGCGGGAGGGCGAGGAGAGACCCAGTACTTC
TRBJ1-5,TRBV7-9,12,.,.,CASSRERQPQHF,TGTGCCAGCAGCCGGGAACGGCAGCCCCAGCATTTT
TRBJ2-1,TRBV14,15,TRBD2,.,CASSQTSGYYNEQFF,TGTGCCAGCAGCCAAACTAGCGGGTACTACAATGAGCAGTTCTTC
TRBJ1-6,TRBV30,13,.,.,CAWSVPGNSPLHF,TGTGCCTGGAGTGTACCAGGGAATTCACCCCTCCACTTT
TRBJ2-1,TRBV6-4,15,.,many,CASSDSVGGVNEQFF,TGTGCCAGCAGTGATTCTGTTGGCGGGGTCAATGAGCAGTTCTTC
TRBJ2-5,TRBV7-2,15,TRBD1,.,CASSLDRGLGETQYF,TGTGCCAGCAGCTTAGACAGGGGGCTGGGAGAGACCCAGTACTTC
TRBJ2-2,TRBV14,19,.,.,CASSQVPSGGRRGTGELFF,TGTGCCAGCAGCCAAGTTCCTTCAGGGGGAAGGCGGGGTACCGGGGAGCTGTTTTTT
TRBJ2-1,TRBV6-5,15,.,.,CASSYLAGDYNEQFF,TGTGCCAGCAGTTACTTGGCAGGGGACTACAATGAGCAGTTCTTC
TRBJ1-1,TRBV7-9,14,.,.,CASSFEHPNTEAFF,TGTGCCAGCAGCTTTGAACACCCGAACACTGAAGCTTTCTTT
TRBJ2-3,TRBV7-8,15,.,.,CASSFGKGYTDTQYF,TGTGCCAGCAGCTTCGGAAAGGGGTACACAGATACGCAGTATTTT
TRBJ2-2,TRBV7-8,14,.,.,CASSRRWGSGELFF,TGTGCCAGCAGTAGGCGTTGGGGGTCCGGGGAGCTGTTTTTT
TRBJ2-3,TRBV5-1,14,.,.,CASRAVPSTDTQYF,TGCGCCAGCAGGGCGGTCCCTAGCACAGATACGCAGTATTTT
TRBJ1-2,TRBV28,15,.,.,CASSSLGAIDYGYTF,TGTGCCAGCAGTTCCCTCGGGGCCATCGACTATGGCTACACCTTC
TRBJ2-5,TRBV7-8,14,.,.,CASSFRDAKETQYF,TGTGCCAGCAGCTTCAGAGACGCAAAAGAGACCCAGTACTTC
TRBJ2-1,TRBV5-1,17,TRBD2,.,CASSLKSSGKIYNEQFF,TGCGCCAGCAGCTTGAAGTCTAGCGGGAAAATCTACAATGAGCAGTTCTTC
TRBJ1-3,TRBV9,14,.,.,CASSVGAGGNTIYF,TGTGCCAGCAGCGTTGGGGCAGGGGGAAACACCATATATTTT
TRBJ2-7,TRBV5-4,15,TRBD1,.,CASSFPGTGFREQYF,TGTGCCAGCAGCTTCCCCGGGACAGGGTTCCGCGAGCAGTACTTC
TRBJ1-1,TRBV28,16,.,few,CASSLISYRRDTEAFF,TGTGCCAGCAGTTTAATTAGTTACAGGCGGGACACTGAAGCTTTCTTT
TRBJ1-3,TRBV30,14,.,.,CAWTPLISGNTIYF,TGTGCCTGGACCCCTCTGATATCTGGAAACACCATATATTTT
TRBJ2-1,TRBV14,14,TRBD2,once,CASSQGLASLEQFF,TGTGCCAGCAGCCAGGGACTAGCGAGCTTGGAGCAGTTCTTC
TRBJ2-1,TRBV27,13,.,once,CASSFGRDNEQFF,TGTGCCAGCAGTTTCGGGCGCGACAATGAGCAGTTCTTC
TRBJ2-1,TRBV14,15,.,.,CASSPTLSYGGEQFF,TGTGCCAGCAGCCCCACACTAAGTTATGGCGGTGAGCAGTTCTTC
TRBJ2-1,TRBV7-2,16,TRBD1,.,CASSSPGTGSYNEQFF,TGTGCCAGCAGCTCCCCCGGGACAGGGTCCTACAATGAGCAGTTCTTC
TRBJ2-7,TRBV6-5,15,.,.,CASSYAGTENYEQYF,TGTGCCAGCAGTTACGCCGGGACGGAGAACTACGAGCAGTACTTC
TRBJ1-2,TRBV27,15,.,.,CASSLGAGFNYGYTF,TGTGCCAGCAGTTTAGGAGCCGGATTTAACTATGGCTACACCTTC
TRBJ1-3,TRBV7-2,15,.,.,CASSFSPFSGNTIYF,TGTGCCAGCAGCTTCTCTCCTTTCTCTGGAAACACCATATATTTT
TRBJ2-1,TRBV7-9,16,.,.,CASSFSRSGALNEQFF,TGTGCCAGCAGCTTTTCCCGTAGCGGCGCCCTCAATGAGCAGTTCTTC
TRBJ1-5,TRBV7-2,15,.,.,CASSLDGLSNQPQHF,TGTGCCAGCAGCTTAGATGGGTTGAGCAATCAGCCCCAGCATTTT
TRBJ1-2,TRBV7-2,14,.,few,CASSPGLSGYGYTF,TGTGCCAGCAGCCCCGGACTGTCTGGCTATGGCTACACCTTC
TRBJ2-7,TRBV7-8,15,TRBD1,few,CASTPETGFSYEQYF,TGTGCCAGCACGCCCGAGACAGGGTTCTCCTACGAGCAGTACTTC
TRBJ2-7,TRBV5-6,15,.,once,CASSRRGARKEEQYF,TGTGCCAGCAGCCGGCGGGGCGCCCGTAAAGAGGAGCAGTACTTC
TRBJ2-7,TRBV7-9,13,.,.,CASSLRGADEQYF,TGTGCCAGCAGCTTAAGAGGGGCTGACGAGCAGTACTTC
TRBJ1-2,TRBV21-1,14,.,.,CASSKGDGGRGYTF,TGTGCCAGCAGCAAAGGGGACGGTGGTAGGGGCTACACCTTC
TRBJ2-3,TRBV2,15,TRBD2,.,CASRPGRASTDTQYF,TGTGCCAGCAGACCCGGGAGGGCCAGCACAGATACGCAGTATTTT